The clone carrying this T cell receptor (beta chain) was seen a handful of times. Its specificity is not known. This record comes from a study of identical twins. Points from the study as a whole: Models predicted less out-of-frame TCR alpha sharing in monozygotic twins than was found. Invariant MAIT and iNKT cells are populations that could partly confound zero-insertion analyses.

Every one of the donors was a healthy Caucasian. A universal primer site was added by template switching, and unique molecular identifiers were carried by the cDNA. TCRdb re-analysed the 5' RACE reads in MiXCR, keeping a single row per CDR3 protein. The data show 690,000 or so distinct CDR3 sequences, 8.6% seen once. There are 13 residues in the CDR3. Per the germline V gene, CDR1 is LGHDT and CDR2 is YNNKEL (reference sequence). Trimming removed 0 bases at V and 9 bases at J, with 9 bases between. These data were also filed under a second study, of yellow fever vaccine responses in identical twins.

What was sequenced was PBMCs. This TCR derives from a woman aged 18-35 years in good health. This chain uses TRBV3-1 with TRBJ2-1; TRBD2 is a possible D gene (6 bases). CDR3 sequence: CASSQDTGVEQFF. The CDR3 DNA reads TGTGCCAGCAGCCAAGACACGGGAGTTGAGCAGTTCTTC.